This T cell receptor (beta chain) originates from a study of shared clonotypes between healthy human individuals. Study outcomes and limitations: Estimated richness was generally greater in naive than memory subsets. Clonotypes shared by all four donors outscored non-shared clonotypes in generation probability.

Measured with immunoSEQ multiplex PCR; TCRdb has only the in-frame clones, and not every one. The table records about 2 million clones, just under 95% of them present only once. On this clone: Its antigen is currently unknown.

The V and J ends lost 4 bases and 5 bases, in that order; junction bases with no gene match: 5. Germline CDR1 reads MGHRA; CDR2 reads YSYEKL. The CDR3 contains 15 residues. Positively selected for CCR7, the CD45RO-negative cells used as naive CD8 cells excluded terminally differentiated effector memory CD45RA+ cells. There were no recent acute infections or vaccinations among the donors, who were healthy HIV-negative adults. Sequenced sample: naive CD8+ T cells sorted from blood. The sequence was collected from a young man in good health. This sequence joins TRBV4-1 and TRBJ2-1; 10 positions match TRBD2. The CDR3 DNA is TGCGCCAGCAGCCGCCTGACTAGCGGGCACAATGAGCAGTTCTTC. Translated: CASSRLTSGHNEQFF.